This is a list of T cell receptor beta chains from one sample in a study of PD-1 blockade in classical Hodgkin lymphoma. TCRdb's copy holds only in-frame clones and misses some; the assay was immunoSEQ multiplex PCR. The sample yields around 23,000 clones, about 85% seen once. The sample in question was peripheral blood mononuclear cells (PBMCs), obtained before the fourth cycle of nivolumab. These receptors originate from a human donor with classical Hodgkin lymphoma. Each CDR3 is given with its conserved first and last residue. The D gene is left open where the match is weak. Clone size is given for some rows only: seen once, a few or many times, or a class if the clone is expanded.

TRBD1	-	TRBV18	TRBJ1-5	TGTGCCAGCTCACTGGGGACAGGTCCCAACAATCAGCCCCAGCATTTT	CASSLGTGPNNQPQHF
-	-	TRBV19	TRBJ2-7	TGTGCCAGTAGTCGACCGGGGGCATACGAGCAGTACTTC	CASSRPGAYEQYF
-	-	TRBV5-1	TRBJ2-3	TGCGCCAGCAGCTTGACGAGGGCAGATACGCAGTATTTT	CASSLTRADTQYF
TRBD1	-	TRBV2	TRBJ2-5	TGTGCCAGCAGGGAGGGGGACAGGCTATTCGAAGAGACCCAGTACTTC	CASREGDRLFEETQYF
-	few	TRBV6-5	TRBJ2-7	TGTGCCAGCAGTTACTCGTCCTCGGGAGCCTACGAGCAGTACTTC	CASSYSSSGAYEQYF
TRBD1	-	TRBV5-5	TRBJ1-5	TGTGCCAGCAGCTGGAGACAGGGGCTAAGCAATCAGCCCCAGCATTTT	CASSWRQGLSNQPQHF
-	-	TRBV11-2	TRBJ2-5	TGTGCCAGCAGCTTAGATCATTGGGGGGGGGCCGCGTCGGAGTACTTC	CASSLDHWGGAASEYF
TRBD1	-	TRBV5-8	TRBJ1-2	TGTGCCAGCAGCCGGACAGGGAATTCGAGGGGCTACACCTTC	CASSRTGNSRGYTF
TRBD1	-	TRBV6-6	TRBJ1-2	TGTGCCAGCAGTCTAGAGGGGGCGCGGGATGGCTACACCTTC	CASSLEGARDGYTF
-	-	TRBV9	TRBJ2-3	TGTGCCAGCAGCGTAGGCGGGGTTAGCACAGATACGCAGTATTTT	CASSVGGVSTDTQYF
TRBD1	-	TRBV11-2	TRBJ2-7	TGTGCCAGCAGCATCGGACAGGGAGGCTACGAGCAGTACTTC	CASSIGQGGYEQYF
-	once	TRBV5-1	TRBJ1-2	TGCGCCAGCAGCTTGGCCACAGTCTCTATCAACTATGGCTACACCTTC	CASSLATVSINYGYTF
-	few	TRBV27	TRBJ2-5	TGTGCCAGCAGTTTGCGGGGTCAGGGGGAGACCCAGTACTTC	CASSLRGQGETQYF
TRBD2	-	TRBV18	TRBJ2-7	TGTGCCAGCTCGAAACTAGCGGGAGGGCTCTACGAGCAGTACTTC	CASSKLAGGLYEQYF
-	once	TRBV27	TRBJ1-1	TGTGCCAGCAGCCCAATTGGCAGCTTGAACACTGAAGCTTTCTTT	CASSPIGSLNTEAFF
TRBD2	-	TRBV7-8	TRBJ2-7	TGTGCCAGCAGCACCTCCCGGGGGGGCTCCTACGAGCAGTACTTC	CASSTSRGGSYEQYF
-	-	TRBV6-6	TRBJ1-4	TGTGCCAGCAGTTACAGACCAGAGAATGAAAAACTGTTTTTT	CASSYRPENEKLFF
-	-	TRBV4-2	TRBJ2-7	TGTGCCAGCAGCCAAGACAGAACCTACGAGCAGTACTTC	CASSQDRTYEQYF
-	-	TRBV4-3	TRBJ1-4	TGCGCCAGCAGCCTAATAGATAATGAAAAACTGTTTTTT	CASSLIDNEKLFF
-	-	TRBV7-6	TRBJ2-7	TGTGCCAGCAGCTCCCTTAAGCGGCCCTACGAGCAGTACTTC	CASSSLKRPYEQYF
-	-	TRBV11-2	TRBJ2-5	TGTGCCAGCAGCTTAGTACCCGAGACCCAGTACTTC	CASSLVPETQYF
-	-	TRBV7-2	TRBJ2-7	TGTGCCAGCAGCCCTCGACAGTGGGCGACCATCGAGCAGTACTTC	CASSPRQWATIEQYF
-	-	TRBV5-4	TRBJ2-5	TGTGCCAGCAGCTTGTCAGGGGAGACCCAGTACTTC	CASSLSGETQYF
-	once	TRBV6-5	TRBJ2-1	TGTGCCAGCAGCACCGTGGGGGTTGAGCAGTTCTTC	CASSTVGVEQFF
TRBD2	-	TRBV7-3	TRBJ2-7	TGTGCCAGCAGCTTAAACTCTGCGGGAGAGGGATACTTC	CASSLNSAGEGYF
-	-	TRBV7-2	TRBJ2-2	TGTGCCAGCAGCTTTGGGCGGGCCTCGAACACCGGGGAGCTGTTTTTT	CASSFGRASNTGELFF
TRBD1	few	TRBV6-5	TRBJ2-7	TGTGCCAGCCAAAGGACAGGGAACAACGAGCAGTACTTC	CASQRTGNNEQYF
TRBD1	-	TRBV7-2	TRBJ2-2	TGTGCCAGCAGCTTAGTAGGGACAGCGAACACCGGGGAGCTGTTTTTT	CASSLVGTANTGELFF
-	-	TRBV18	TRBJ2-1	TGTGCCAGCTCAACCACAGGTGGATTGCAGTTCTTC	CASSTTGGLQFF
-	once	TRBV2	TRBJ1-5	TGTGCCAGCAGTGATAGGACGGCTCGGGGGCCCCAGCATTTT	CASSDRTARGPQHF
-	-	TRBV28	TRBJ1-2	TGTGCCAGCACTAAGGGTTGGAATACTTATGGCTACACCTTC	CASTKGWNTYGYTF
-	-	TRBV7-9	TRBJ1-4	TGTGCCAGCAGCAGACAGTCAACTAATGAAAAACTGTTTTTT	CASSRQSTNEKLFF
-	-	TRBV7-8	TRBJ1-5	TGTGCCAGCAGCTTATGGGGGGGTAGTATCAATCAGCCCCAGCATTTT	CASSLWGGSINQPQHF
TRBD1	-	TRBV2	TRBJ2-7	TGTGCCAGCAATCGGGACAGGGAGGAGCAGTACTTC	CASNRDREEQYF
-	-	TRBV10-3	TRBJ1-4	TGTGCCATCAGTGAGTCAAGGGAGGCTAATGAAAAACTGTTTTTT	CAISESREANEKLFF
-	-	TRBV19	TRBJ2-1	TGTGCCACCAAAGCCTCGGAGCTACAGAAGAACAATGAGCAGTTCTTC	CATKASELQKNNEQFF
-	-	TRBV6-1	TRBJ1-5	TGTGCCAGCAGTGCTGGGCACAATAGCAATCAGCCCCAGCATTTT	CASSAGHNSNQPQHF
TRBD1	-	TRBV5-1	TRBJ1-4	TGCGCCAGCAGCGGACAGGGGGCAACTAATGAAAAACTGTTTTTT	CASSGQGATNEKLFF
TRBD1	-	TRBV7-2	TRBJ1-4	TGTGCCAGCAGCTTAGACAGGGGGAATGAAAAACTGTTTTTT	CASSLDRGNEKLFF
-	-	TRBV18	TRBJ1-1	TGTGCCAGCTCCCTCTCAGGACAGACAAGGACTGAAGCTTTCTTT	CASSLSGQTRTEAFF
-	once	TRBV28	TRBJ2-3	TGTGCCAGCAGTTTACCAGGGGTGGCAGATACGCAGTATTTT	CASSLPGVADTQYF
-	-	TRBV28	TRBJ1-6	TGTGCCAGCAGTTTGGAGGGGAAGAGGCCACCCCTCCACTTT	CASSLEGKRPPLHF
-	-	TRBV5-1	TRBJ2-1	TGCGCCAGCAGCGCGCCTAGTGCCTACAATGAGCAGTTCTTC	CASSAPSAYNEQFF
-	-	TRBV18	TRBJ1-2	TGTGCCAGCTCAAGTGGCCACTATGGCTACACCTTC	CASSSGHYGYTF
-	-	TRBV18	TRBJ1-1	TGTGCCAGCTCCGGTAGTCCTGAAGCTTTCTTT	CASSGSPEAFF
-	-	TRBV11-3	TRBJ2-1	TGTGCCAGCAGCCTGCCCGGGCCGCAACACAATGAGCAGTTCTTC	CASSLPGPQHNEQFF
-	-	TRBV19	TRBJ1-4	TGTGCCAGTGGGAGGAGGGTTCGCGAAAAACTGTTTTTT	CASGRRVREKLFF
-	-	TRBV7-7	TRBJ2-7	TGTGCCAGCAGCTCCACCCCATTCGACGAGCAGTACTTC	CASSSTPFDEQYF
-	-	TRBV7-2	TRBJ2-7	TGTGCCAGCAGCTTAGTGGCAGGAACCTACGAGCAGTACTTC	CASSLVAGTYEQYF
-	-	TRBV7-6	TRBJ2-7	TGTGCCAGCAGCTCCGCAAGCCCGGAAGTCTTCTTC	CASSSASPEVFF
TRBD1	-	TRBV5-4	TRBJ2-7	TGTGCCAGCAGCTTGGACAGGGGTAACTACGAGCAGTACTTC	CASSLDRGNYEQYF
TRBD1	-	TRBV6-1	TRBJ2-6	TGTGCCAGCAGTGGTGGGACAGGGGTATCTGGGGCCAACGTCCTGACTTTC	CASSGGTGVSGANVLTF
-	-	TRBV9	TRBJ2-4	TGTGCCAGCAGCGGAGGAGAATGGGACATTCAGTACTTC	CASSGGEWDIQYF
-	-	TRBV11-2	TRBJ1-3	TGTGCCAGCAGCTTAATTGAGTTCTCTGGAAACACCATATATTTT	CASSLIEFSGNTIYF
TRBD1	-	TRBV15	TRBJ2-7	TGTGCCACCAGCAGAGGGACCGGACAGGGCTCCTACGAGCAGTACTTC	CATSRGTGQGSYEQYF
-	few	TRBV5-4	TRBJ2-7	TGTGCCAGCAGCTTGGACTGGAGCGAGCAGTACTTC	CASSLDWSEQYF
TRBD2	-	TRBV19	TRBJ2-7	TGTGCCAGTAGTACCCCCAGCGGGAGATCCGAGCAGTACTTC	CASSTPSGRSEQYF
TRBD2	-	TRBV7-3	TRBJ2-4	TGTGCCAGCAGCCCTGATAGCGGGAGTGGGAACATTCAGTACTTC	CASSPDSGSGNIQYF
-	-	TRBV7-9	TRBJ2-6	TGTGCCAGCAGCTTACTAACAGGGTCTGGGGCCAACGTCCTGACTTTC	CASSLLTGSGANVLTF
TRBD1	-	TRBV5-4	TRBJ1-2	TGTGCCAGCAGCTTTCCAGGGGGCGGCCAAAACTATGGCTACACCTTC	CASSFPGGGQNYGYTF